This T cell receptor beta chain derives from a study of neoadjuvant nivolumab and ipilimumab in lung cancer. Study results and caveats: Only two of four nivolumab-treated tumors gained richness and clonality by surgery. Resected tumors had greater TCR richness and clonality than uninvolved lung. Pretherapy blood TCR richness correlated positively with resected tumor richness.

About this clone itself: Its specificity is not known.

Clones were sequenced by immunoSEQ multiplex PCR, and TCRdb holds only the in-frame ones, with some missing. This table holds tens of thousands of clones, roughly nine tenths found once. There are 14 residues in the CDR3. From germline, CDR1 is GTSNPN and CDR2 SVGIG (reference sequence). V was clipped by 0 bases and J by 6 bases, with 14 bases between them. The starting material was peripheral blood, obtained before neoadjuvant nivolumab, alone or with ipilimumab. The chain recombines TRBV30 with TRBJ2-5; D could derive from TRBD1 or TRBD2 (6 bases each). The sequence derives from an adult with non-small cell lung cancer. CDR3 residues: CAWSVGGSGQTQYF. DNA for the CDR3: TGTGCCTGGAGTGTAGGGGGGAGTGGGCAGACCCAGTACTTC.